The present entry profiles one TCR beta chain with its context. This clonotype appeared a few times. Its cognate antigen has yet to be identified. Per-nucleotide qualities are absent, and no much larger clonotype sits a single base away. This record belongs to a study of T-cell reconstitution after alpha-beta-depleted transplantation in children listed by TCRdb under 2016. With regard to the full study: T-cell immune reconstitution after TCRalphabeta/CD19-depleted allogeneic hematopoietic cell transplantation in children was quantitatively tracked in the study by means of TCR repertoire profiling.

CDR1 and CDR2 were assigned from the germline V gene as LGHNA and YSLEER. The CDR3 measures 13 amino acids from cysteine to phenylalanine. CDR3 DNA only is kept here, 39 bases in frame from base 1. The trim is 0 bases for V and 7 bases for J, with a gap of 9 bases between the germline ends. Receptor libraries were prepared by PCR. Data came from an Illumina HiSeq 2500. TCR library preparation used molecular barcoding, with unique molecular identifiers applied to normalize quantification of the TCRbeta repertoire. TCRdb reprocessed the public reads (quality trimming at Q25 with fastp, clone calling with MiXCR) and kept in-frame beta chains. Entries are consolidated by CDR3 protein sequence, retaining the most common genes and DNA. Present in this sample are just over 350,000 distinct CDR3 sequences, less than 15% of which were seen just once. Jointly, the top ten make up roughly 4.5% of the sample.

The V and J genes are TRBV4-3 and TRBJ2-5; too little of a D gene remains to name it. Specimen: PBMCs, collected from the stem cell graft. This sequence was found in a human donor who donated a stem cell graft to a child with Fanconi anemia. The DNA is TGCGCCAGCAGCCAAGATGGGTATGGGACCCAGTACTTC. Its translation reads: CASSQDGYGTQYF.